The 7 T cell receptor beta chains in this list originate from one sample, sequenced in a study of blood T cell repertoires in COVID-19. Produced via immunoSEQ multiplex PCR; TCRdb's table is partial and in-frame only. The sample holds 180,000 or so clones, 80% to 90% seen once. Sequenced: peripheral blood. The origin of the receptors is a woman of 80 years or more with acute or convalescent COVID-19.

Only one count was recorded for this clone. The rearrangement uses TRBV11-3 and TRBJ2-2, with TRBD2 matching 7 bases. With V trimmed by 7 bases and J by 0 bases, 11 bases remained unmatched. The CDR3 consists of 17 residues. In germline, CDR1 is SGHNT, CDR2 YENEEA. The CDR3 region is CASTYSLGLTNTGELFF. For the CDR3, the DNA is TGTGCCAGCACCTACTCATTGGGACTAACGAACACCGGGGAGCTGTTTTTT.

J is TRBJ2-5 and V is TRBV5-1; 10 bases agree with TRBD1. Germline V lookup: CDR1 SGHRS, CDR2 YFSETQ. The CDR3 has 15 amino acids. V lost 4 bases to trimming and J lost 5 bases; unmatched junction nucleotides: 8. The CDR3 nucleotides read TGCGCCAGCAGCATAGGGACAGGGGCAGAGGAGACCCAGTACTTC. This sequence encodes CASSIGTGAEETQYF.

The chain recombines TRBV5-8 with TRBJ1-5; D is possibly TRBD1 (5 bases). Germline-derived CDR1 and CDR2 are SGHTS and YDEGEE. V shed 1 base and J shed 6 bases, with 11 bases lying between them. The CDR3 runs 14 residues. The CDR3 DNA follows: TGTGCCAGCAGCTTGCGAGGGGAGGCTCAGCCCCAGCATTTT. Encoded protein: CASSLRGEAQPQHF.

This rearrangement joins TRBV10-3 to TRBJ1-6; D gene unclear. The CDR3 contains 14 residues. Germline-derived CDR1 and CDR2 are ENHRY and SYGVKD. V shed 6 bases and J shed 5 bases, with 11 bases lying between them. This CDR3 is CAIRVAVDNSPLHF. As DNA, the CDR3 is TGTGCCATCAGGGTGGCAGTCGATAATTCACCCCTCCACTTT.

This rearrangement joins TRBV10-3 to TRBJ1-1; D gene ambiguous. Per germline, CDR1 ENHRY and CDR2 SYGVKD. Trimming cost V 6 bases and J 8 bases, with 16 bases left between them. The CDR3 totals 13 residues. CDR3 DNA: TGTGCCATCAGATCGGACGGGAGGTACGAAGCTTTCTTT. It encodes CAIRSDGRYEAFF.

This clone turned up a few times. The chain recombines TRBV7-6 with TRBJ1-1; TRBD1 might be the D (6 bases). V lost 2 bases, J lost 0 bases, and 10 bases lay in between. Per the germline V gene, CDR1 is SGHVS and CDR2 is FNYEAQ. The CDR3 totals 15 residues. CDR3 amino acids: CASSLFTGMNTEAFF. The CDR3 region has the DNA TGTGCCAGCAGCTTATTTACAGGGATGAACACTGAAGCTTTCTTT. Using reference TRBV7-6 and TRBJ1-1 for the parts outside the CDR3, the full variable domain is GAGVSQSPRYKVTKRGQDVALRCDPISGHVSLYWYRQALGQGPEFLTYFNYEAQQDKSGLPNDRFSAERPEGSISTLTIQRTEQRDSAMYRCASSLFTGMNTEAFFGQGTRLTVV.

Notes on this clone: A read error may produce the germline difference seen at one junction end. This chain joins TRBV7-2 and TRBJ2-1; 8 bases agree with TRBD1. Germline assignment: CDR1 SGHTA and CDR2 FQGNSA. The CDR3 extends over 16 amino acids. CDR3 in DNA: TGTGCCAGCACCTTAAGAGCCGGGACAGGTTACAATGAGCAGTTCTTC. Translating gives CASTLRAGTGYNEQFF.